Below, 24 T cell receptor beta chains from the same sample are listed, as sequenced in a study of T cell responses to AZD1222 COVID-19 vaccine. TCRdb's table, derived via immunoSEQ multiplex PCR, lists solely in-frame clones and lacks some. This table has 100,000 to 150,000 clones, just over 85% appearing once. Sequenced material: peripheral blood, taken on day 0 of AZD1222 vaccination. Receptor source: an adult in good health.

A remark on this clone: This CDR3 is also generated by other DNA sequences in the sample. This rearrangement joins TRBV19 to TRBJ1-1; D gene unclear. CDR3 length: 13 amino acids. Germline V gene lookup returns CDR1 LNHDA and CDR2 SQIVND (reference sequence). Trimming pared 3 bases from V and 1 base from J, leaving 6 bases between. The CDR3 reads CASSIWENTEAFF. The CDR3 DNA is TGTGCCAGTAGTATCTGGGAGAACACTGAAGCTTTCTTT.

This clone was observed a handful of times. The rearrangement uses TRBV7-9 and TRBJ1-4; D gene unclear. The V end lost 5 bases, the J end lost 6 bases, and 7 bases lay between the germline ends. Germline V gives CDR1 SEHNR, CDR2 FQNEAQ (reference sequence). This CDR3 has 12 amino acids. CDR3 nucleotide sequence: TGTGCCAGCAGCAACAGAGATGAAAAACTGTTTTTT. It translates to CASSNRDEKLFF.

This clone turned up a few times. This chain links TRBV28 with TRBJ2-3; 13 nucleotides agree with TRBD2. The CDR3 consists of 17 residues. J was trimmed by 9 bases and V by 4 bases; bases with no gene match: 13. Germline loops: CDR1 MDHEN, CDR2 SYDVKM. In DNA form, the CDR3 reads TGTGCCAGCAGTTCCTCTCATCTACTAGCGGGGGGGATCACGCAGTATTTT. Its translation: CASSSSHLLAGGITQYF.

CDR3 DNA: TGTGCCAGCACCCTAAGGGGTATGGTGACCGGGGAGCTGTTTTTT. Amino acids: CASTLRGMVTGELFF. V gene TRBV28 combines with J gene TRBJ2-2, with a weak D call TRBD1 (5 bases). This CDR3 is built from 15 residues. Deletions cut 7 bases from V and 5 bases from J, with 17 bases between. The germline V gene encodes CDR1 MDHEN and CDR2 SYDVKM.

The V and J genes are TRBV5-1 and TRBJ2-2; D may correspond to TRBD1 or TRBD2 (5 bases each). Germline CDR1 SGHRS, CDR2 YFSETQ. The CDR3 runs to 15 residues. Trimming took off 7 bases at V and 5 bases at J, with 18 bases between the two ends. CDR3 residues: CASGGRGAETGELFF. CDR3 bases: TGCGCCAGCGGGGGAAGGGGTGCCGAAACCGGGGAGCTGTTTTTT.

Concerning this clone itself: Other nucleotide sequences from this sample produce the same CDR3. The V gene is TRBV6-1, the J gene TRBJ1-3; D uncertain. The V end lost 2 bases, the J end lost 0 bases, and 5 bases lay between the germline ends. The CDR3 has 14 residues. Germline CDR1 MNHNS, CDR2 SASEGT. CDR3 region: CASSERGSGNTIYF. The DNA of the CDR3 is TGTGCCAGCAGTGAACGGGGCTCTGGAAACACCATATATTTT.

The rearrangement links TRBV19 to TRBJ1-3; D not resolved. The length of the CDR3 is 15 residues. Trimming shortened V by 3 bases and J by 0 bases, and 9 bases separated the two germline ends. Germline V gives CDR1 LNHDA, CDR2 SQIVND (reference sequence). CDR3 nucleotide sequence: TGTGCCAGTAGTATCTACCAAACCTCTGGAAACACCATATATTTT. It yields the protein CASSIYQTSGNTIYF. The full variable domain, its missing parts supplied by reference TRBV19 and TRBJ1-3, is DGGITQSPKYLFRKEGQNVTLSCEQNLNHDAMYWYRQDPGQGLRLIYYSQIVNDFQKGDIAEGYSVSREKKESFPLTVTSAQKNPTAFYLCASSIYQTSGNTIYFGEGSWLTVV.

The chain joins TRBV6-5 to TRBJ2-7; possibly TRBD1 or TRBD2 for D (5 bases each). Per germline, CDR1 MNHEY and CDR2 SVGAGI. V lost 8 bases and J 1 base, leaving 18 bases between the germline ends. The CDR3 is 15 residues long. Here the CDR3 reads CASGSTGTASYEQYF. In nucleotides, the CDR3 is TGTGCCAGCGGATCAACCGGGACGGCGTCCTACGAGCAGTACTTC.

The CDR3 protein is CASSFGGENSPLHF. The CDR3, as DNA: TGTGCCAGCTCCTTTGGGGGAGAGAATTCACCCCTCCACTTT. The rearrangement uses TRBV27 and TRBJ1-6, with D possibly being TRBD1 (5 bases). The CDR3 covers 14 residues. Trimming stripped 8 bases from V and 7 bases from J, with 15 bases between. CDR1 MNHEY and CDR2 SMNVEV come from the germline V gene (reference sequence).

This chain joins TRBV19 and TRBJ1-1; no clear D gene. The germline gives CDR1 LNHDA, CDR2 SQIVND (reference sequence). V lost 7 bases and J 4 bases, leaving 16 bases between the germline ends. The CDR3 has 14 residues. CDR3 region: CASTHSRTRTEAFF. CDR3 in DNA: TGTGCCAGTACTCATTCTAGGACCCGCACTGAAGCTTTCTTT.

This rearrangement joins TRBV9 to TRBJ1-1; D unclear. The CDR3 spans 15 residues. V shed 0 bases and J shed 0 bases, with 9 bases lying between them. Germline V gene lookup returns CDR1 SGDLS and CDR2 YYNGEE. DNA for the CDR3: TGTGCCAGCAGCGTAGATGCAGTCATGAACACTGAAGCTTTCTTT. Amino acid sequence: CASSVDAVMNTEAFF.

The chain combines TRBV29-1 with TRBJ2-3; D perhaps matches TRBD1 (6 bases). Trimming cost V 3 bases and J 0 bases, with 13 bases left between them. CDR1 and CDR2 (germline): SQVTM, ANQGSEA. The CDR3 is 15 amino acids. CDR3 nucleotides: TGCAGCGTTGATAGGGACACCCTTAGCACAGATACGCAGTATTTT. It encodes CSVDRDTLSTDTQYF.

This clone was observed a handful of times. This chain's CDR3 is CASSIWGLQDTQYF. The CDR3 bases are TGTGCCAGTAGTATATGGGGTTTGCAAGATACGCAGTATTTT. The J gene is TRBJ2-3, the V gene TRBV19; D gene uncertain. Germline assignment: CDR1 LNHDA and CDR2 SQIVND (reference sequence). The CDR3 consists of 14 residues. The V end was cut by 2 bases, the J end by 5 bases, with 11 bases between.

This chain links TRBV15 with TRBJ1-2, with 7 bases that match TRBD1. CDR3 length equals 17 residues. Germline CDR1 LNHNV, CDR2 YYDKDF (reference sequence). V shed 0 bases, J shed 2 bases, and the junction held 9 bases outside the gene matches. This CDR3 is CATSRDGGGGGNYGYTF. CDR3 nucleotide sequence: TGTGCCACCAGCAGAGATGGTGGAGGGGGCGGCAACTATGGCTACACCTTC.

The chain is built from TRBV2 and TRBJ2-5; D gene uncertain. The CDR3 length is 11 residues. V shed 7 bases and J shed 0 bases, with 3 bases lying between them. Germline V lookup: CDR1 SNHLY, CDR2 FYNNEI. The CDR3 nucleotides read TGTGCCAGCATGTACCAAGAGACCCAGTACTTC. It translates to CASMYQETQYF.

The J gene is TRBJ2-3, the V gene TRBV6-4; the match to TRBD1 covers 7 bases. The CDR3 totals 13 residues. The trim removed 6 bases at V and 5 bases at J, leaving 5 bases unmatched. Germline V gives CDR1 MRHNA, CDR2 SNTAGT. The CDR3 bases are TGTGCCAGCAGCACAGGGGTTGGAGATACGCAGTATTTT. It translates to CASSTGVGDTQYF.

The chain links TRBV11-2 to TRBJ2-7; D remains ambiguous. From germline, CDR1 is SGHAT and CDR2 FQNNGV. This CDR3 contains 14 residues. Trimming removed 5 bases from V and 3 bases from J, with 14 bases in between. CDR3 sequence: CASSPPSRIYEQYF. The CDR3 bases are TGTGCCAGCAGCCCCCCTTCGCGTATCTACGAGCAGTACTTC.

The chain recombines TRBV28 with TRBJ1-2; D is unclear. V was shortened by 6 bases and J by 2 bases, with 16 bases between the two germline ends. This CDR3 has 15 amino acids. Germline CDR1 MDHEN, CDR2 SYDVKM. This CDR3 is CASRGLQVGNYGYTF. DNA for the CDR3: TGTGCCAGCAGAGGTCTTCAAGTCGGGAACTATGGCTACACCTTC.

The J gene is TRBJ1-1, the V gene TRBV11-2; D is unclear. Germline V gene data show CDR1 as SGHAT and CDR2 as FQNNGV. Trimming stripped 5 bases from V and 5 bases from J, with 15 bases between. The CDR3 sequence is 14 residues long. CDR3 bases: TGTGCCAGCAGCGACCGACGGGGAACTACTGAAGCTTTCTTT. The encoded protein is CASSDRRGTTEAFF. The whole variable domain, filled in from reference TRBV11-2 and TRBJ1-1, reads EAGVAQSPRYKIIEKRQSVAFWCNPISGHATLYWYQQILGQGPKLLIQFQNNGVVDDSQLPKDRFSAERLKGVDSTLKIQPAKLEDSAVYLCASSDRRGTTEAFFGQGTRLTVV.

The chain couples TRBV7-9 to TRBJ1-4, with 9 bases fitting TRBD1. CDR1 and CDR2 (germline): SEHNR, FQNEAQ (reference sequence). V was clipped by 5 bases and J by 8 bases; unmatched bases: 6. The length of the CDR3 is 14 residues. The CDR3 loop reads CASSPDRGGEKLFF. Here the CDR3 DNA reads TGTGCCAGCAGCCCGGACAGGGGCGGGGAAAAACTGTTTTTT.

This chain connects TRBV19 to TRBJ2-7; 9 bases are a match to TRBD1. This CDR3 spans 14 amino acids. The germline V gene encodes CDR1 LNHDA and CDR2 SQIVND (reference sequence). The trim removed 4 bases at V and 4 bases at J, leaving 5 bases unmatched. This chain's CDR3 is CASSTPGQGYEQYF. CDR3 coding DNA: TGTGCCAGTAGTACCCCGGGACAGGGATACGAGCAGTACTTC.

V usage is TRBV28 and J usage is TRBJ1-6, with D tentatively TRBD1 (5 bases). This CDR3 contains 14 residues. Germline V CDR1 and CDR2: MDHEN, SYDVKM. V dropped 7 bases and J dropped 7 bases, with 14 bases sitting between them. CDR3: CASMRGDPNSPLHF. In DNA form, the CDR3 reads TGTGCCAGCATGCGGGGGGATCCGAATTCACCCCTCCACTTT.

In this sample, this clone turned up once. The CDR3 here is CATGHNNQPQHF. The DNA for the CDR3 is TGTGCCACCGGACACAACAATCAGCCCCAGCATTTT. The genes are TRBV10-3 and TRBJ1-5; D might be TRBD1 (5 bases). CDR1 is ENHRY, CDR2 SYGVKD, per germline. Trimming pared 10 bases from V and 3 bases from J, leaving 10 bases between. The CDR3 covers 12 residues.

The CDR3 here is CASRAPYNSPLHF. The CDR3 DNA reads as TGTGCCAGCAGAGCCCCGTATAATTCACCCCTCCACTTT. J is TRBJ1-6 and V is TRBV6-1; D uncertain. Between the trimmed V and J ends, which lost 6 bases and 4 bases, there was a span of 7 bases. The CDR3 extends over 13 amino acids. CDR1 and CDR2 from the germline V gene are MNHNS and SASEGT.